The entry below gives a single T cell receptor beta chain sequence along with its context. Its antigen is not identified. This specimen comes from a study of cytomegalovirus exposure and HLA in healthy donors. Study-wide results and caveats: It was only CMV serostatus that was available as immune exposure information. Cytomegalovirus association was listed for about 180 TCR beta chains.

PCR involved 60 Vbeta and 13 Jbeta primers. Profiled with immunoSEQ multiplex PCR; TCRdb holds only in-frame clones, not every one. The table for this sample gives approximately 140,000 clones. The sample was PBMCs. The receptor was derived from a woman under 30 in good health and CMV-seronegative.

The CDR3 loop is CASSPLDRNYEQYF. The CDR3 region has the DNA TGTGCCAGCAGCCCCCTGGACAGGAACTACGAGCAGTACTTC. The chain carries TRBV6-5 and TRBJ2-7, with TRBD1 matching over 7 bases. The CDR3 sequence is 14 residues long. Trimming took 6 bases from V and 3 from J; bases not matched to a gene: 8. CDR1 is MNHEY and CDR2 is SVGAGI in the germline V gene.